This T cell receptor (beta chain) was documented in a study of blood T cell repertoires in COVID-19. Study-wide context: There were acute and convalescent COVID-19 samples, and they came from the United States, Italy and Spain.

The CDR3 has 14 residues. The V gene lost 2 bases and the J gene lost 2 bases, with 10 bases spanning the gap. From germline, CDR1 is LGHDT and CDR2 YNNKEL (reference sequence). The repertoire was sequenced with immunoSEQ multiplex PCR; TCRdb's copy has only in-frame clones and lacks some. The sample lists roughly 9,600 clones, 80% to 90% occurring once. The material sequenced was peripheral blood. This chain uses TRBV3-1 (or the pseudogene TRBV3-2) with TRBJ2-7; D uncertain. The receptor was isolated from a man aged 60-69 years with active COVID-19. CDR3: CASSQNPSPYEQYF. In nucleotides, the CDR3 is TGTGCCAGCAGCCAAAACCCAAGCCCCTACGAGCAGTACTTC.